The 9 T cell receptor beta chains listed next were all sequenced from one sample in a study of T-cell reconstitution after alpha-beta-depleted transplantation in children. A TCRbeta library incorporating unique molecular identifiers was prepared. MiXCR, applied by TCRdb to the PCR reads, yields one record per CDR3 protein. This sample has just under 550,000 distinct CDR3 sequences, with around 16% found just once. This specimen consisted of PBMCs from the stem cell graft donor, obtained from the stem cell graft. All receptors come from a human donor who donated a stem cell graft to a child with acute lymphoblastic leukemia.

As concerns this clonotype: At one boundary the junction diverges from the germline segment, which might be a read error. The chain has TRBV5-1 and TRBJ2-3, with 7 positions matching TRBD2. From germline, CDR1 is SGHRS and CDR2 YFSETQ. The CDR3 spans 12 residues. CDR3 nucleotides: TGCGCCAGCAGCTTGGGCGGGGGACGCAAACGCTTT. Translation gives CASSLGGGRKRF.

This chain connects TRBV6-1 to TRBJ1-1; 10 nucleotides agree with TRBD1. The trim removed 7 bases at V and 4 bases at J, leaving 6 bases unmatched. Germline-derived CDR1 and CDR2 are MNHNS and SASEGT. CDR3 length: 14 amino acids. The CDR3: CASTWGQGSTEAFF. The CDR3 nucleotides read TGTGCCAGCACCTGGGGACAGGGGAGCACTGAAGCTTTCTTT.

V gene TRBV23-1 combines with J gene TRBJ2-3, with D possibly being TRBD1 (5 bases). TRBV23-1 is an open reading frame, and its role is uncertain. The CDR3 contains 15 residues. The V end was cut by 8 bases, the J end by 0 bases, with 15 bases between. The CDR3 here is CASGFGQASTDTQYF. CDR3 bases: TGCGCCAGCGGATTTGGACAAGCTAGCACAGATACGCAGTATTTT.

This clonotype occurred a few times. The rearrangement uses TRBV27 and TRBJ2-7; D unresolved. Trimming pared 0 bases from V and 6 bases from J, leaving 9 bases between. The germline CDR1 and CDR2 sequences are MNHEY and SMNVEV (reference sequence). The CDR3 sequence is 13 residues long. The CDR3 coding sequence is TGTGCCAGCAGTTTATCCTACAGCTCCGAGCAGTACTTC. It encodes CASSLSYSSEQYF.

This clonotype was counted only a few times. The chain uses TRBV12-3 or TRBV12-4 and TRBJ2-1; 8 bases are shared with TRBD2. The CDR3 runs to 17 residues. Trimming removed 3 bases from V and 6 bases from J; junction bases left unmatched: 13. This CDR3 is CASSLIGREGLFNEQFF. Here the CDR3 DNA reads TGTGCCAGCAGTTTGATTGGACGGGAGGGCCTTTTCAATGAGCAGTTCTTC.

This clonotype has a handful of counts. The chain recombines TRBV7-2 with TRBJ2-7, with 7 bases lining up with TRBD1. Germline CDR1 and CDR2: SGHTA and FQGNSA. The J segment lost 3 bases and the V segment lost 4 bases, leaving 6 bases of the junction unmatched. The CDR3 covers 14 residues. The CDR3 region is CASSSWTGYYEQYF. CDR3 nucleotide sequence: TGTGCCAGCAGCTCCTGGACAGGCTACTACGAGCAGTACTTC.

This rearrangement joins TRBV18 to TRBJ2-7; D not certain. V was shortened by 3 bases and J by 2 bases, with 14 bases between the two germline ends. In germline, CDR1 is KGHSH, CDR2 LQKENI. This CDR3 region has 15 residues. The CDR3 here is CASSPTDNIAYEQYF. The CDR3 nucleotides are TGTGCCAGCTCACCTACCGACAATATAGCCTACGAGCAGTACTTC. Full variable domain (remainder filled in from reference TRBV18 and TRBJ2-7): NAGVMQNPRHLVRRRGQEARLRCSPMKGHSHVYWYRQLPEEGLKFMVYLQKENIIDESGMPKERFSAEFPKEGPSILRIQQVVRGDSAAYFCASSPTDNIAYEQYFGPGTRLTVT.

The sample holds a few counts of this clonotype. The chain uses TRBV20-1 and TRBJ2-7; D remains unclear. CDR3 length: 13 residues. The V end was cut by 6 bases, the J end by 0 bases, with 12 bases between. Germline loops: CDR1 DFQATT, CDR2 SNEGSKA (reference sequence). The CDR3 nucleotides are TGCAGTGCCCGGAGTATCCCCTCCTACGAGCAGTACTTC. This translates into CSARSIPSYEQYF.

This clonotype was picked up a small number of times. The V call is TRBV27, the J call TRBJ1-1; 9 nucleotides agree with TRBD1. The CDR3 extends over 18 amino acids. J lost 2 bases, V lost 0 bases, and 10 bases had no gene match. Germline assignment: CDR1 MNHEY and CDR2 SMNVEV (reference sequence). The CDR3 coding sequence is TGTGCCAGCAGTTTATCTCTACAGGGGGCCGAGAAAAACACTGAAGCTTTCTTT. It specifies CASSLSLQGAEKNTEAFF.